This T cell receptor beta chain was retrieved from a study of tumor-infiltrating lymphocytes in primary liver carcinoma. Starting material for RNA and DNA co-extraction consisted of about 17-30 mg of unsorted bulk tissue. In its sample, this clonotype was seen many times. Reverse transcription of 500 to 650 ng total RNA with a constant-region primer produced TCR beta cDNA. Modified slightly, ARM-PCR produced TCR beta libraries over three nested multiplex PCR rounds. TRBV1-TRBV30 forward primers paired with a C-beta reverse primer drove the first two PCR rounds, roughly 10 cycles each. TCRdb itself ran the multiplex PCR reads through MiXCR, one entry per CDR3 protein. The sample records some 180,000 distinct CDR3 sequences, around 81% being singletons. Looked up from germline, CDR1 is SGHRS and CDR2 is YFSETQ. The length of the CDR3 is 14 residues. V dropped 2 bases and J dropped 1 base, with 4 bases sitting between them.

The chain combines TRBV5-1 with TRBJ2-6, with D unclear. The TCR originated in a man aged 35 to 55 with primary liver carcinoma and hepatitis B virus infection. Sequencing was carried out using tumor tissue from primary liver carcinoma. The CDR3 spells CASSLGSGANVLTF. Written as DNA, the CDR3 is TGCGCCAGCAGCTTAGGGTCTGGGGCCAACGTCCTGACTTTC.